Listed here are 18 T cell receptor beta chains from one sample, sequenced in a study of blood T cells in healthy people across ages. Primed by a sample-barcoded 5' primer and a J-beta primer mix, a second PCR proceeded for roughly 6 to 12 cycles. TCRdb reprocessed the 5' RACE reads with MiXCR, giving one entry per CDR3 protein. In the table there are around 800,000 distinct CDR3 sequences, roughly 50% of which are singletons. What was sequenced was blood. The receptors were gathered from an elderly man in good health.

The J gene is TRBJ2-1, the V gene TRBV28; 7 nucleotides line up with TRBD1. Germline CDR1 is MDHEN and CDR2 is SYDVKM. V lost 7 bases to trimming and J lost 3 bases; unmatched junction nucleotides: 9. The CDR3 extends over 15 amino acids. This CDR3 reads CASKLDRADYNEQFF. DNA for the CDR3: TGTGCCAGCAAGCTCGACAGGGCCGACTACAATGAGCAGTTCTTC.

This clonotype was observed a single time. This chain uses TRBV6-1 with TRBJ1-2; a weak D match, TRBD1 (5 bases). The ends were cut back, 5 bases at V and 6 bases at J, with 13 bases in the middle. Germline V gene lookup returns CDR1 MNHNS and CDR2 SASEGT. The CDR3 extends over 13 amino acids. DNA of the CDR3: TGTGCCAGCAGTCCGGGACTCAGAGATGGCTACACCTTC. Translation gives CASSPGLRDGYTF.

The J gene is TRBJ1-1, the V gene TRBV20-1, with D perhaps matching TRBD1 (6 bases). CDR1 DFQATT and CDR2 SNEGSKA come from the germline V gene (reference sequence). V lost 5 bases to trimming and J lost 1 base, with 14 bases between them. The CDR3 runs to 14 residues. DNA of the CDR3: TGCAGTGCTGGTAAAGGGGGTGGGAACACTGAAGCTTTCTTT. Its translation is CSAGKGGGNTEAFF.

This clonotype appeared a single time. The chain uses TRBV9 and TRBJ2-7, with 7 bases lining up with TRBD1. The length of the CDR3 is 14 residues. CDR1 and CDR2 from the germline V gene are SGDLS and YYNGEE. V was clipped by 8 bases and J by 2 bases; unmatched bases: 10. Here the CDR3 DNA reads TGTGCCAGGGGGCAGGGGGTTAACCCCTACGAGCAGTACTTC. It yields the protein CARGQGVNPYEQYF.

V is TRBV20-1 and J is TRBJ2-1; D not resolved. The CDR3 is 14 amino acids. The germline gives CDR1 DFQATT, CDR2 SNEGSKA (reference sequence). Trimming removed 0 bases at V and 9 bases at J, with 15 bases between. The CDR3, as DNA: TGCAGTGCTAGAGATGGATCCGATTTGGCTGAGCAGTTCTTC. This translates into CSARDGSDLAEQFF.

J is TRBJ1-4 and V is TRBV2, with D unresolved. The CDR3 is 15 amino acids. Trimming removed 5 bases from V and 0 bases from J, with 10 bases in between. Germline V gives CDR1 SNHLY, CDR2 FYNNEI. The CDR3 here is CASSLQRATNEKLFF. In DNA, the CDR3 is TGTGCCAGCAGTCTCCAAAGGGCAACTAATGAAAAACTGTTTTTT. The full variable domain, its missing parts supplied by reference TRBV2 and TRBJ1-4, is EPEVTQTPSHQVTQMGQEVILRCVPISNHLYFYWYRQILGQKVEFLVSFYNNEISEKSEIFDDQFSVERPDGSNFTLKIRSTKLEDSAMYFCASSLQRATNEKLFFGSGTQLSVL.

CDR3 region: CSASTGGEYTDTQYF. The CDR3 nucleotides read TGCAGTGCCTCAACAGGGGGCGAATACACAGATACGCAGTATTTT. The gene calls are TRBV20-1 and TRBJ2-3; TRBD1 matches 9 bases. Germline values: CDR1 DFQATT, CDR2 SNEGSKA (reference sequence). J lost 2 bases, V lost 6 bases, and 9 bases had no gene match. The CDR3 has 15 amino acids.

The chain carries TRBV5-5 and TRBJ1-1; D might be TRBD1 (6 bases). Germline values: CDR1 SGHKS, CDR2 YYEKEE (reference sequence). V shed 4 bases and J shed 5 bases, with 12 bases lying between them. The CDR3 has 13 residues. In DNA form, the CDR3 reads TGTGCCAGCAGCCGGGACAAGGGTACTGAAGCTTTCTTT. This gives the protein CASSRDKGTEAFF.

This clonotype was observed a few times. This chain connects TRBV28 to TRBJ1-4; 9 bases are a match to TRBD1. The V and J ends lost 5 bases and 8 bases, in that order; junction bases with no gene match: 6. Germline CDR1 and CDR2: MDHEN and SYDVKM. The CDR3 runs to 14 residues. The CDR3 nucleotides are TGTGCCAGCAGTGCGACAGGGGGTGGGGAAAAACTGTTTTTT. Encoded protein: CASSATGGGEKLFF.

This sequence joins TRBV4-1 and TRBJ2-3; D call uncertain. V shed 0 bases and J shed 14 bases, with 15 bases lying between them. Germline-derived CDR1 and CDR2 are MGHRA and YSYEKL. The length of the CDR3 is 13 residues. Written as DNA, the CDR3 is TGCGCCAGCAGCCAAGACGAGCACAGATACGCGTATTTT. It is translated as CASSQDEHRYAYF.

The CDR3 region is CSASSGGGTQPQHF. The CDR3 DNA sequence: TGCAGTGCTAGTTCGGGCGGGGGAACTCAGCCCCAGCATTTT. V gene TRBV20-1 combines with J gene TRBJ1-5; possible D gene TRBD1, 5 bases. The CDR3 spans 14 residues. V was pared by 3 bases and J by 6 bases, with 15 bases between. Germline CDR1 and CDR2: DFQATT and SNEGSKA (reference sequence).

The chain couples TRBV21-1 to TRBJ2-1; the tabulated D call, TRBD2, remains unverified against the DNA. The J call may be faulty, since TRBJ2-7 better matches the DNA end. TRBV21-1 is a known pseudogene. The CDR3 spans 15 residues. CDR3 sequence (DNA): TGTGCCAGCAGCATCGCTAGCGGGAAATACAATGAGCAGTACTTC. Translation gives CASSIASGKYNEQYF.

The CDR3 region has the DNA TGCGCCAGCAGCAGAGACAGGGGAAGCCCACCCTACGAGCAGTACTTC. This encodes CASSRDRGSPPYEQYF. The J gene is TRBJ2-7, the V gene TRBV5-1; 8 positions agree with TRBD1. V trimming: 4 bases; J trimming: 2 bases; junction bases outside the gene matches: 11. The CDR3 contains 16 residues. Germline CDR1 SGHRS, CDR2 YFSETQ.

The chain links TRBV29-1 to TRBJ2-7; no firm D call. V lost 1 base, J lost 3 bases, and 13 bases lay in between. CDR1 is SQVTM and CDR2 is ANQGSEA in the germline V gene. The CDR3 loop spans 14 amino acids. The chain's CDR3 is CSVEVGRQSYEQYF. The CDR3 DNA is TGCAGCGTTGAAGTTGGGCGGCAGAGCTACGAGCAGTACTTC.

The chain's CDR3 is CAIGPEGLRTQYF. In DNA, the CDR3 is TGTGCCATCGGACCCGAAGGACTCCGAACGCAGTATTTT. The V call is TRBV10-3, the J call TRBJ2-3, with TRBD2 as a possible D gene (5 bases). The CDR3 runs 13 residues. Germline V lookup: CDR1 ENHRY, CDR2 SYGVKD. V shed 8 bases and J shed 9 bases, with 18 bases lying between them.

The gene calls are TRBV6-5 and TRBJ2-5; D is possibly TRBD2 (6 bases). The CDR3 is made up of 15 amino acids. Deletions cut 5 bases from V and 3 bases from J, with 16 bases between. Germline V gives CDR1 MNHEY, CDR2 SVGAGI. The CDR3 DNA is TGTGCCAGCAGTCCCGGGGGATTGGGGGAAGAGACCCAGTACTTC. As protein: CASSPGGLGEETQYF.

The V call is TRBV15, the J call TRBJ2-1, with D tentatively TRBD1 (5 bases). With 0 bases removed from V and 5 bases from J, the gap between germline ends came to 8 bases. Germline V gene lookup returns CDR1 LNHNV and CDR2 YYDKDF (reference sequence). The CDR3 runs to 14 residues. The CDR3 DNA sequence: TGTGCCACCAGCAGAGATAAGGGGAACAATGAGCAGTTCTTC. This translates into CATSRDKGNNEQFF.

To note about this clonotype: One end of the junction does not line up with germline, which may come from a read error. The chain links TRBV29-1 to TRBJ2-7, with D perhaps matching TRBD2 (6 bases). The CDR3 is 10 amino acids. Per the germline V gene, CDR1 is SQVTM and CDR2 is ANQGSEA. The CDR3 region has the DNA TGCAGTGTTGGGGGGAGCGAGCAGTACTTC. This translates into CSVGGSEQYF.